Sequencing of this T cell receptor (beta chain) was carried out in a study of shared clonotypes between healthy human individuals. Overall study: A couple of female and a few male donors aged 18 to 49 were enrolled. Broader study findings: Among donors, sharing of clonotypes was expected to be affected by sequencing depth.

The CDR3 runs 13 residues. V was pared by 5 bases and J by 1 base, with 7 bases between. The germline CDR1 and CDR2 sequences are SGHAT and FQNNGV. Some 92 million PBMCs per unsorted sample were used for genomic DNA. Replicate PCRs run on unsorted PBMC used 300 to 350 ng DNA, which was about 30,000 T cell genomes. The data were produced by immunoSEQ multiplex PCR, yet TCRdb's version contains in-frame clones alone and is incomplete. The sample consists of over 400,000 clones, over 75% of them appearing once. This clone was seen a single time. Its antigen is undetermined. V usage is TRBV11-2 and J usage is TRBJ2-3; D gene unclear. Material for sequencing was PBMCs. This clonotype originated in a woman aged 40 to 49 in good health. Some clones in this sample may be carry-over from other donors' samples. The CDR3 DNA reads as TGTGCCAGCAGCGTCTACCGCACAGATACGCAGTATTTT. It translates to CASSVYRTDTQYF.